Presented here are 28 T cell receptor beta chains from one specimen sequenced in a study of blood T cells in healthy people across ages (dated by TCRdb to the mid-2010s). Preparation of the library involved 5' RACE. Instrument used: Illumina HiSeq 2500. The second PCR ran for about 7 to 11 cycles and used a J-beta primer mix along with a sample-barcoded 5' primer. TCRdb applied fastp at Q25 and MiXCR to the public reads, then kept only in-frame beta chains. Duplicate CDR3 protein sequences are folded into a single record with the most common DNA and genes. This sample holds about 1 million distinct CDR3 sequences; more than 35% were observed only once. The ten largest clones represent approximately 20% of the sample. The sample consisted of blood. The receptors were gathered from an older woman in good health.

This clonotype showed up just a few times. The chain recombines TRBV25-1 with TRBJ2-7, with D unclear. V lost 4 bases and J lost 7, with 11 bases in between. The CDR3 runs 12 residues. The germline V gene encodes CDR1 MGHDK and CDR2 SYGVNS. The CDR3 coding sequence is TGTGCCAGCAGTGCCGCCGTAGGAGAGCAGTACTTC. Translation gives CASSAAVGEQYF.

This clonotype was seen a few times. The V and J genes are TRBV14 and TRBJ2-7; D gene uncertain. From germline, CDR1 is SGHDN and CDR2 FVKESK. Trimming left V 2 bases short and J 1 base short, with 6 bases between. CDR3 length: 13 amino acids. CDR3 sequence: CASSQSQSYEQYF. The CDR3 nucleotides read TGTGCCAGCAGCCAAAGTCAGTCCTACGAGCAGTACTTC.

The chain combines TRBV10-3 with TRBJ1-6, with D possibly TRBD1 on 6 matching bases. The germline gives CDR1 ENHRY, CDR2 SYGVKD. Trimming removed 6 bases at V and 5 bases at J, with 8 bases between. The CDR3 loop spans 13 amino acids. The CDR3 coding sequence is TGTGCCATCAGGGGGGCTGATAATTCACCCCTCCACTTT. Its translation: CAIRGADNSPLHF.

This chain connects TRBV11-2 to TRBJ2-4; 7 bases line up with TRBD2. J lost 1 base, V lost 3 bases, and 9 bases had no gene match. The germline V gene has CDR1 SGHAT and CDR2 FQNNGV. The CDR3 totals 17 residues. CDR3 coding DNA: TGTGCCAGCAGCTTCTCGGGAGGAGGGGCTGCCAAAAACATTCAGTACTTC. It specifies CASSFSGGGAAKNIQYF.

This clonotype came up a few times. V and J are TRBV27 and TRBJ2-1, with D possibly being TRBD1 or TRBD2 (5 bases each). Germline CDR1 is MNHEY and CDR2 is SMNVEV (reference sequence). The CDR3 has 15 residues. Trimming removed 4 bases from V and 10 bases from J, with 20 bases in between. This CDR3 reads CASSSPSGPRWEQFF. The CDR3 DNA is TGTGCCAGCAGTTCACCCTCGGGACCTCGCTGGGAGCAGTTCTTC.

This chain links TRBV28 with TRBJ1-2, with no clear D. The CDR3 loop spans 11 amino acids. Between the trimmed V and J ends, which lost 7 bases and 5 bases, there was a span of 8 bases. Germline CDR1 MDHEN, CDR2 SYDVKM. CDR3 residues: CASMAPYGYTF. In DNA form, the CDR3 reads TGTGCCAGCATGGCGCCTTATGGCTACACCTTC.

The J gene is TRBJ1-1, the V gene TRBV6-1, with 11 bases fitting TRBD1. Germline V gene lookup returns CDR1 MNHNS and CDR2 SASEGT. This CDR3 comprises 14 residues. Trimming took 5 bases from V and 4 from J; bases not matched to a gene: 3. The CDR3 loop reads CASSTDRGLTEAFF. CDR3 bases: TGTGCCAGCAGTACGGACAGGGGGCTCACTGAAGCTTTCTTT.

This clonotype appeared a few times. The chain couples TRBV12-3 or TRBV12-4 to TRBJ2-5; no clear D gene. The CDR3 covers 13 residues. V was trimmed by 5 bases and J by 1 base, leaving 8 bases between them. The CDR3 DNA reads TGTGCCAGCAGTATGCGGCCCCAAGAGACCCAGTACTTC. Protein: CASSMRPQETQYF.

This clonotype was recorded a few times. The chain recombines TRBV7-9 with TRBJ2-1; D gene uncertain. Germline V gene data show CDR1 as SEHNR and CDR2 as FQNEAQ (reference sequence). CDR3 length: 17 residues. V shed 2 bases and J shed 2 bases, with 16 bases lying between them. CDR3 region: CASSLYLDPATYNEQFF. The CDR3 nucleotides are TGTGCCAGCAGCTTATATCTGGACCCAGCTACCTACAATGAGCAGTTCTTC.

This clonotype was counted once. The V and J genes are TRBV27 and TRBJ2-2, with a tentative D call TRBD2 (5 bases). The ends were cut back, 2 bases at V and 8 bases at J, with 15 bases in the middle. The CDR3 runs to 15 residues. CDR1 MNHEY and CDR2 SMNVEV come from the germline V gene (reference sequence). DNA of the CDR3: TGTGCCAGCAGTTTAGAGGGAGTAGATTTAGGGGAGCTGTTTTTT. Amino acid sequence: CASSLEGVDLGELFF.

This chain uses TRBV7-2 with TRBJ1-2; perhaps TRBD1 as D (6 bases). Germline-derived CDR1 and CDR2 are SGHTA and FQGNSA. The CDR3 runs 14 residues. With 5 bases removed from V and 7 bases from J, the gap between germline ends came to 17 bases. The CDR3 reads CASSVGTGLGGYTF. For the CDR3, the DNA is TGTGCCAGCAGCGTAGGAACAGGGCTGGGTGGCTACACCTTC.

CDR3 loop: CSARDFHSAYEQYF. Here the CDR3 DNA reads TGCAGTGCTAGAGATTTCCACTCAGCCTACGAGCAGTACTTC. The rearrangement joins TRBV20-1 to TRBJ2-7; D uncertain. Trimming cost V 0 bases and J 2 bases, with 11 bases left between them. This CDR3 has 14 amino acids. CDR1 and CDR2 (germline): DFQATT, SNEGSKA (reference sequence).

The V and J genes are TRBV18 and TRBJ2-1; 9 bases are a match to TRBD2. The germline V gene has CDR1 KGHSH and CDR2 LQKENI. This CDR3 has 15 amino acids. V lost 5 bases to trimming and J lost 5 bases; unmatched junction nucleotides: 7. The CDR3 DNA sequence: TGTGCCAGCTCATTCGCCGGGACTAGCAACAATGAGCAGTTCTTC. This codes for CASSFAGTSNNEQFF.

This clonotype was seen a handful of times. The chain has TRBV15 and TRBJ2-1; 9 nucleotides match TRBD2. Germline CDR1 reads LNHNV; CDR2 reads YYDKDF (reference sequence). Trimming removed 0 bases from V and 9 bases from J; junction bases left unmatched: 6. The length of the CDR3 is 15 residues. The CDR3 region is CATSRDLAGGTEQFF. CDR3 sequence (DNA): TGTGCCACCAGCAGAGATCTGGCGGGAGGGACTGAGCAGTTCTTC.

In this sample, this clonotype turned up a few times. The chain joins TRBV27 to TRBJ2-3; 9 nucleotides align to TRBD1. The trim removed 8 bases at V and 7 bases at J, leaving 7 bases unmatched. Germline CDR1 MNHEY, CDR2 SMNVEV (reference sequence). This CDR3 has 13 amino acids. The CDR3 protein is CASGRQGEYTQYF. CDR3 bases: TGTGCCAGCGGGCGACAGGGGGAGTATACGCAGTATTTT.

The chain combines TRBV14 with TRBJ1-2, with D uncertain. The CDR3 runs 14 residues. Trimming took 4 bases from V and 8 from J, leaving 17 bases between them. The germline V gene has CDR1 SGHDN and CDR2 FVKESK. CDR3 nucleotide sequence: TGTGCCAGCAGCCGCAGGTCGGGCGCCGGAGGCTACACCTTC. As protein: CASSRRSGAGGYTF.

Only a few counts were recorded for this clonotype. The chain employs TRBV4-1 and TRBJ2-7; 7 bases agree with TRBD1. CDR1 MGHRA and CDR2 YSYEKL come from the germline V gene. This CDR3 contains 15 residues. J gave up 4 bases and V 1 base, and 7 bases lay outside the gene matches. The DNA of the CDR3 is TGCGCCAGCAGCCAAGTGTGGGGACAGACGTACGAGCAGTACTTC. Its translation: CASSQVWGQTYEQYF.

The chain combines TRBV5-5 with TRBJ2-6; D uncertain. Trimming pared 4 bases from V and 0 bases from J, leaving 20 bases between. This CDR3 is 19 amino acids long. CDR1 SGHKS and CDR2 YYEKEE come from the germline V gene (reference sequence). The CDR3 region is CASSTDPVTRVSGANVLTF. The CDR3 DNA is TGTGCCAGCAGCACCGACCCAGTGACAAGAGTCTCTGGGGCCAACGTCCTGACTTTC.

In regard to this clonotype: A read error may account for a junction end that differs from germline. This chain connects TRBV27 to TRBJ1-4; TRBD1 matches 12 bases. The CDR3 sequence is 16 residues long. Looked up from germline, CDR1 is MNHEY and CDR2 is SMNVEV (reference sequence). The CDR3 loop is CASSFSGDRGREELFF. CDR3 DNA sequence: TGTGCCAGCAGTTTTTCGGGGGACAGGGGGCGTGAAGAACTGTTTTTT.

Only a few counts were recorded for this clonotype. The chain combines TRBV28 with TRBJ2-7; D may be TRBD1 (6 bases). Germline CDR1 is MDHEN and CDR2 is SYDVKM. CDR3 size: 12 residues. The V gene lost 3 bases and the J gene lost 5 bases, with 8 bases spanning the gap. As DNA, the CDR3 is TGTGCCAGCAGTTTTAACAGGGACGAGCAGTACTTC. Residues: CASSFNRDEQYF.

The chain employs TRBV7-3 and TRBJ2-1; the match to TRBD1 covers 7 bases. Germline lookup yields CDR1 SGHTA and CDR2 FQGTGA. The CDR3 totals 14 residues. Trimming cost V 3 bases and J 5 bases; bases outside gene matches: 4. CDR3 DNA: TGTGCCAGCAGCTTCGGGACAGCTAACAATGAGCAGTTCTTC. The encoded protein is CASSFGTANNEQFF.

This chain joins TRBV12-5 and TRBJ2-4; D may correspond to TRBD1 or TRBD2 (5 bases each). The DNA end lines up better with TRBJ2-7; the J call may be wrong. The CDR3 has 12 residues. Germline loops: CDR1 LGHNT, CDR2 FRNRAP. The CDR3 protein is CASGLGGSEQYF. Here the CDR3 DNA reads TGTGCTAGTGGTTTGGGGGGGTCCGAGCAGTACTTC.

A word on this clonotype: The junction departs from the called germline gene at one end, perhaps through a read error. The genes are TRBV12-3 or TRBV12-4 and TRBJ2-7; D is unresolved. CDR3 length equals 12 residues. DNA for the CDR3: TGTACCAGCAGATTGAGAGCCCACGAGCAGTACTTC. Amino acids: CTSRLRAHEQYF.

The chain employs TRBV7-3 and TRBJ2-7, with D maybe TRBD1 (5 bases). The germline V and J ends were trimmed by 0 bases and 7 bases, with 16 bases remaining between them. Germline CDR1 reads SGHTA; CDR2 reads FQGTGA. CDR3 length equals 15 residues. CDR3 loop: CASSLTGGQGNEQYF. As DNA, the CDR3 is TGTGCCAGCAGCTTAACGGGTGGGCAGGGCAATGAGCAGTACTTC. Full variable domain (missing parts from reference TRBV7-3 and TRBJ2-7): GAGVSQTPSNKVTEKGKYVELRCDPISGHTALYWYRQSLGQGPEFLIYFQGTGAADDSGLPNDRFFAVRPEGSVSTLKIQRTERGDSAVYLCASSLTGGQGNEQYFGPGTRLTVT.

The chain combines TRBV20-1 with TRBJ1-1, with D uncertain. V was clipped by 1 base and J by 6 bases, with 15 bases between them. Germline V gene data show CDR1 as DFQATT and CDR2 as SNEGSKA (reference sequence). This CDR3 is built from 14 residues. CDR3: CSARAPGGLAEAFF. In nucleotides, the CDR3 is TGCAGTGCTAGAGCCCCAGGAGGGCTCGCTGAAGCTTTCTTT.

The rearrangement uses TRBV12-3 or TRBV12-4 and TRBJ2-4; D possibly corresponds to TRBD2 (6 bases). V dropped 3 bases and J dropped 1 base, with 13 bases sitting between them. This CDR3 has 16 residues. The CDR3, as DNA: TGTGCCAGCAGTTTCTCTAGCGTGAGTGCCAAAAACATTCAGTACTTC. Protein product: CASSFSSVSAKNIQYF.

The CDR3, as DNA: TGTGCCAGCTCACCACGAAGGGAACTCAGGGATACGCAGTATTTT. As protein: CASSPRRELRDTQYF. The chain is built from TRBV18 and TRBJ2-3; unclear D gene. Germline V CDR1 and CDR2: KGHSH, LQKENI. Trimming stripped 1 base from V and 6 bases from J, with 14 bases between. This CDR3 has 15 amino acids. The entire variable domain, with the rest obtained from reference TRBV18 and TRBJ2-3, is as follows: NAGVMQNPRHLVRRRGQEARLRCSPMKGHSHVYWYRQLPEEGLKFMVYLQKENIIDESGMPKERFSAEFPKEGPSILRIQQVVRGDSAAYFCASSPRRELRDTQYFGPGTRLTVL.

This clonotype was counted between two and nine times. The chain has TRBV12-3 or TRBV12-4 and TRBJ1-5; D not resolved. Between the trimmed V and J ends, which lost 2 bases and 6 bases, there was a span of 8 bases. CDR3 length: 13 residues. CDR3 coding DNA: TGTGCCAGCAGTTTATTAACGGGTCAGCCCCAGCATTTT. This encodes CASSLLTGQPQHF.